Listed below are T cell receptor beta chains from one sample, sequenced in a study of blood T cell repertoires in COVID-19. The protocol was immunoSEQ multiplex PCR, while the TCRdb copy is restricted to in-frame clones and leaves out a portion. The data hold 150,000 to 200,000 clones, with approximately 92% observed a single time. Sequences were obtained from peripheral blood. The receptors shown here come from a man aged 45-65 years with acute or convalescent COVID-19. CDR3s include the opening cysteine and the closing phenylalanine or tryptophan. The order of the fields is J gene, D gene, V gene, clone size, CDR3 protein, CDR3 DNA. A D gene is named only where the DNA matches it firmly. Expanded clones get a size class; other rows say once, few or many, or leave the size out.

TRBJ2-7	.	TRBV11-2	.	CASSYRDHEQYF	TGTGCCAGCAGCTACAGGGATCACGAGCAGTACTTC
TRBJ1-5	.	TRBV27	.	CASSFFGQPQHF	TGTGCCAGCAGTTTTTTCGGTCAGCCCCAGCATTTT
TRBJ1-4	.	TRBV15	.	CATSGQITNEKLFF	TGTGCCACCAGCGGACAGATAACTAATGAAAAACTGTTTTTT
TRBJ1-2	.	TRBV3-1/TRBV3-2	.	CASSQDSWDTTFRGYTF	TGTGCCAGCAGCCAAGATTCTTGGGACACAACTTTCCGTGGCTACACCTTC
TRBJ2-2	TRBD2	TRBV9	.	CASTPSGSNTGELFF	TGTGCCAGCACCCCTAGCGGGTCGAACACCGGGGAGCTGTTTTTT
TRBJ2-2	TRBD2	TRBV7-9	.	CASKHLGLADTGELFF	TGTGCCAGCAAACACCTTGGACTAGCGGACACCGGGGAGCTGTTTTTT
TRBJ2-5	.	TRBV30	.	CAWALTGLIETQYF	TGTGCCTGGGCCCTGACAGGTCTTATTGAGACCCAGTACTTC
TRBJ2-7	.	TRBV5-1	.	CASSPVPGFSYEQYF	TGCGCCAGCAGCCCAGTCCCGGGGTTCTCCTACGAGCAGTACTTC
TRBJ2-3	TRBD1	TRBV9	.	CASSRDGTGGADTQYF	TGTGCCAGCAGCCGGGACGGGACAGGGGGCGCCGATACGCAGTATTTT
TRBJ1-4	TRBD1	TRBV6-1	.	CASSDPTGGDEKLFF	TGTGCCAGCAGTGACCCCACAGGGGGAGATGAAAAACTGTTTTTT
TRBJ1-2	.	TRBV28	once	CASSSRSWRVDDYGYTF	TGTGCCAGCAGTTCCCGGTCGTGGAGGGTCGATGACTATGGCTACACCTTC
TRBJ2-5	TRBD1	TRBV27	.	CASSHGTGAQETQYF	TGTGCCAGCAGTCACGGGACAGGGGCCCAAGAGACCCAGTACTTC
TRBJ2-3	.	TRBV5-1	.	CASSLAERQTDTQYF	TGCGCCAGCAGCTTGGCCGAAAGACAAACAGATACGCAGTATTTT
TRBJ1-1	.	TRBV6-5	.	CASSTGSTTEAFF	TGTGCCAGCAGTACAGGGAGTACCACTGAAGCTTTCTTT
TRBJ2-1	TRBD2	TRBV18	once	CASSPFSPAGNNEQFF	TGTGCCAGCTCACCCTTTTCCCCAGCGGGGAACAATGAGCAGTTCTTC
TRBJ1-5	.	TRBV11-1	once	CASSAEENQPQHF	TGTGCCAGCAGTGCGGAGGAGAATCAGCCCCAGCATTTT
TRBJ2-3	.	TRBV13	.	CASSSLSGLDTQYF	TGTGCCAGCAGCTCCCTCTCTGGACTTGATACGCAGTATTTT
TRBJ2-1	.	TRBV11-2	.	CASSSIYNEQFF	TGTGCCAGCAGCTCTATATACAATGAGCAGTTCTTC
TRBJ2-2	.	TRBV4-3	.	CASSHVPSGELFF	TGCGCCAGCAGCCATGTTCCGTCCGGGGAGCTGTTTTTT
TRBJ2-5	.	TRBV19	.	CASSIEGLETQYF	TGTGCCAGTAGTATAGAGGGCCTGGAGACCCAGTACTTC
TRBJ2-2	TRBD1	TRBV11-2	once	CASRAQGANPGELFF	TGTGCCAGCAGGGCACAGGGGGCCAATCCCGGGGAGCTGTTTTTT
TRBJ2-4	.	TRBV5-1	.	CASSLLGGENIQYF	TGCGCCAGCAGCTTGCTGGGGGGTGAAAACATTCAGTACTTC
TRBJ1-5	.	TRBV7-6	.	CASSYGYRDNQPQHF	TGTGCCAGCAGCTATGGGTACAGGGACAATCAGCCCCAGCATTTT
TRBJ1-5	.	TRBV10-3	.	CAISDPPGQTGGPQHF	TGTGCCATCAGTGATCCGCCAGGGCAGACCGGCGGGCCCCAGCATTTT
TRBJ1-2	.	TRBV4-2	few	CASSQNLGGEGYGYTF	TGTGCCAGCAGCCAGAATCTGGGGGGAGAGGGCTATGGCTACACCTTC
TRBJ2-1	TRBD2	TRBV7-2	.	CASSLVRGGRGEQFF	TGTGCCAGCAGCTTAGTGCGGGGGGGCCGCGGTGAGCAGTTCTTC
TRBJ2-3	.	TRBV5-1	once	CASVWRGARTDTQYF	TGCGCCAGCGTCTGGCGCGGGGCCCGCACAGATACGCAGTATTTT
TRBJ1-2	TRBD1	TRBV5-6	.	CASSSRDRVGYTF	TGTGCCAGCAGCTCGCGGGACAGGGTTGGCTACACCTTC
TRBJ1-2	.	TRBV2	.	CASSEAQPYGYTF	TGTGCCAGCAGTGAGGCACAACCCTATGGCTACACCTTC
TRBJ2-2	TRBD1	TRBV2	.	CASRGQGLITGELFF	TGTGCCAGCAGAGGACAGGGTTTGATCACCGGGGAGCTGTTTTTT
TRBJ2-3	.	TRBV24-1	few	CATQLGLGLDTQYF	TGTGCCACCCAGCTGGGGCTAGGGCTAGATACGCAGTATTTT
TRBJ1-6	.	TRBV3-1/TRBV3-2	.	CASNPGAGGSPLHF	TGTGCCAGCAACCCAGGGGCTGGTGGTTCACCCCTCCACTTT
TRBJ2-3	TRBD2	TRBV2	.	CARGGPVGDTQYF	TGTGCCAGGGGAGGGCCGGTGGGAGATACGCAGTATTTT
TRBJ1-1	.	TRBV19	.	CATRTYSEAFF	TGTGCCACCCGGACTTACTCTGAAGCTTTCTTT
TRBJ1-3	.	TRBV19	.	CASSTQGEGAGNTIYF	TGTGCCAGTAGTACACAGGGTGAAGGTGCTGGAAACACCATATATTTT
TRBJ1-4	.	TRBV3-1/TRBV3-2	.	CASSQHRVPNEKLFF	TGTGCCAGCAGCCAACACAGGGTGCCTAATGAAAAACTGTTTTTT
TRBJ1-5	TRBD1	TRBV19	.	CASSNQGVVQPQHF	TGTGCCAGTTCCAATCAGGGGGTCGTTCAGCCCCAGCATTTT
TRBJ2-2	.	TRBV7-2	.	CASSRSGGANTGELFF	TGTGCCAGCAGCCGTAGCGGTGGGGCCAACACCGGGGAGCTGTTTTTT
TRBJ2-5	TRBD1	TRBV5-4	.	CASSLGQGEGRETQYF	TGTGCCAGCAGCTTGGGACAGGGTGAGGGTCGAGAGACCCAGTACTTC
TRBJ2-7	TRBD1	TRBV19	.	CASAPGQGATYEQYF	TGTGCCAGTGCTCCGGGACAGGGGGCAACCTACGAGCAGTACTTC
TRBJ2-1	.	TRBV2	.	CASSGGESRFF	TGTGCCAGCAGCGGTGGGGAGAGTCGGTTCTTC
TRBJ2-3	TRBD2	TRBV3-1/TRBV3-2	.	CASSLLAGGADTQYF	TGTGCCAGCAGCCTACTAGCGGGAGGGGCAGATACGCAGTATTTT
TRBJ2-3	.	TRBV6-2/TRBV6-3	once	CASSYTGKSHTQYF	TGTGCCAGCAGTTATACAGGAAAGTCACATACGCAGTATTTT
TRBJ1-5	TRBD1	TRBV28	.	CASRTGQGNQPQHF	TGTGCCAGCAGGACCGGACAGGGGAATCAGCCCCAGCATTTT
TRBJ1-2	.	TRBV19	.	CATGEYNYGYTF	TGTGCCACGGGGGAATATAACTATGGCTACACCTTC
TRBJ1-5	TRBD1	TRBV25-1	.	CASGQGQLNQPQHF	TGTGCCAGCGGGCAGGGACAGCTTAATCAGCCCCAGCATTTT
TRBJ1-4	.	TRBV3-1/TRBV3-2	.	CASSFRQRRDEKLFF	TGTGCCAGCAGCTTCCGACAGAGGAGGGATGAAAAACTGTTTTTT